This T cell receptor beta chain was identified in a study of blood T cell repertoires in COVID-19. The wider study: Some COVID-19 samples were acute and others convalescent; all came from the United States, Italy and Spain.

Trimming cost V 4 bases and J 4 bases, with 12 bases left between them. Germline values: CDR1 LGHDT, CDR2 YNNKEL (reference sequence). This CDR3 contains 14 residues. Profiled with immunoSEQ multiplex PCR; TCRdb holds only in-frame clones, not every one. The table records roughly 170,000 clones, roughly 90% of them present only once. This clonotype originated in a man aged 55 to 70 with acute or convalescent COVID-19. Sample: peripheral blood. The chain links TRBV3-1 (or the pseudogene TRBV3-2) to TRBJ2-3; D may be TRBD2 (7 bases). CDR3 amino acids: CASSPQGGADTQYF. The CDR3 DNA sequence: TGTGCCAGCAGCCCCCAAGGGGGGGCAGATACGCAGTATTTT.